Following are 21 T cell receptor beta chains from one sample sequenced in a study of control samples from healthy donors and cancer patients. Produced via immunoSEQ multiplex PCR; TCRdb's table is partial and in-frame only. In the table there are 85,000 to 100,000 clones, more than 80% of which are singletons. Material for sequencing was blood. Receptors were obtained from a man aged 18 to 29 in good health.

The chain couples TRBV18 to TRBJ2-5; 10 bases agree with TRBD1. CDR1 and CDR2 (germline): KGHSH, LQKENI. V gave up 4 bases and J gave up 3 bases; unmatched junction bases: 11. This CDR3 is 17 amino acids long. As DNA, the CDR3 is TGTGCCAGCTCACTTACCGGGACAGGGGCCCCAGAAGAGACCCAGTACTTC. It is translated as CASSLTGTGAPEETQYF.

This chain links TRBV4-1 with TRBJ2-3, with 12 positions matching TRBD2. Germline V gives CDR1 MGHRA, CDR2 YSYEKL. V lost 2 bases and J lost 4; bases outside the gene matches: 4. The CDR3 is made up of 16 amino acids. The CDR3 DNA is TGCGCCAGCAGCCAACTAGCGGGGGGGCTTGCAGATACGCAGTATTTT. Encoded protein: CASSQLAGGLADTQYF.

This clone was picked up one time. The rearrangement uses TRBV3-1 (or the pseudogene TRBV3-2) and TRBJ2-3; D ambiguous. V gave up 4 bases and J gave up 4 bases, with 12 bases separating them. The CDR3 spans 14 residues. CDR1 and CDR2 from the germline V gene are LGHDT and YNNKEL (reference sequence). CDR3 region: CASSPDGRADTQYF. The CDR3 nucleotides read TGTGCCAGCAGCCCTGACGGAAGGGCAGATACGCAGTATTTT.

The chain employs TRBV2 and TRBJ1-3; no reliable D call. The CDR3 loop spans 15 amino acids. Germline CDR1 reads SNHLY; CDR2 reads FYNNEI. V dropped 1 base and J dropped 0 bases, with 7 bases sitting between them. CDR3 in DNA: TGTGCCAGCAGTGAAGGGGAAAACTCTGGAAACACCATATATTTT. Translated: CASSEGENSGNTIYF.

The V call is TRBV6-6, the J call TRBJ2-7; D possibly corresponds to TRBD2 (6 bases). V lost 2 bases and J lost 1, with 15 bases in between. This CDR3 spans 16 amino acids. The V gene's germline CDR1 is MNHNY and CDR2 SVGAGI (reference sequence). The CDR3 DNA sequence: TGTGCCAGCAGTTACAAGCGGAGTAGCGGATCCTACGAGCAGTACTTC. This encodes CASSYKRSSGSYEQYF.

The chain recombines TRBV15 with TRBJ1-4; TRBD1 matches at 8 bases. V trimming: 0 bases; J trimming: 7 bases; junction bases outside the gene matches: 7. Germline-derived CDR1 and CDR2 are LNHNV and YYDKDF (reference sequence). The CDR3 loop spans 16 amino acids. For the CDR3, the DNA is TGTGCCACCAGCAGAGATCCCAGGACAGGGAGTGAAAAACTGTTTTTT. It codes for CATSRDPRTGSEKLFF.

The chain recombines TRBV27 with TRBJ2-7, with 7 nucleotides matching TRBD2. The CDR3 sequence is 13 residues long. Germline V gene lookup returns CDR1 MNHEY and CDR2 SMNVEV (reference sequence). Germline trimming cut 0 bases from V and 6 bases from J; bases unmatched to any gene: 2. This chain's CDR3 is CASSLSSGGEQYF. CDR3 in DNA: TGTGCCAGCAGTTTATCGTCGGGGGGCGAGCAGTACTTC.

The chain uses TRBV9 and TRBJ2-1; D might be TRBD1 or TRBD2, each matching 6 bases. This CDR3 is built from 14 residues. Germline V gene lookup returns CDR1 SGDLS and CDR2 YYNGEE. Trimming pared 0 bases from V and 4 bases from J, leaving 8 bases between. Here the CDR3 DNA reads TGTGCCAGCAGCGTAGGGGGGGCTTACAATGAGCAGTTCTTC. Its protein is CASSVGGAYNEQFF.

A single count supports this clone. This rearrangement joins TRBV19 to TRBJ2-1; 10 bases are shared with TRBD2. Germline trimming cut 8 bases from V and 4 bases from J; bases unmatched to any gene: 5. CDR3 size: 14 residues. CDR1 is LNHDA, CDR2 SQIVND, per germline (reference sequence). The CDR3 loop reads CASSAGGNYNEQFF. CDR3 sequence (DNA): TGTGCCAGTTCAGCGGGAGGGAATTACAATGAGCAGTTCTTC.

The chain has TRBV30 and TRBJ1-2, with D perhaps matching TRBD1 (6 bases). Germline CDR1 reads GTSNPN; CDR2 reads SVGIG (reference sequence). The CDR3 extends over 12 amino acids. V was trimmed by 5 bases and J by 3 bases, leaving 10 bases between them. For the CDR3, the DNA is TGTGCCTGGGAACAGGGTTACTATGGCTACACCTTC. This encodes CAWEQGYYGYTF.

CDR3 sequence reads: CASSSLYQGATTGELFF. The CDR3 bases are TGTGCCAGCAGCTCCTTATACCAGGGGGCGACGACCGGGGAGCTGTTTTTT. The chain employs TRBV11-2 and TRBJ2-2, with 8 bases matching TRBD1. Trimming took 4 bases from V and 5 from J; bases not matched to a gene: 12. The CDR3 is made up of 17 amino acids. Germline V CDR1 and CDR2: SGHAT, FQNNGV.

This chain joins TRBV11-2 and TRBJ1-4; a weak D match, TRBD1 (6 bases). The V and J ends lost 0 bases and 8 bases respectively, with 13 bases between them. CDR1 is SGHAT and CDR2 is FQNNGV in the germline V gene. The CDR3 length is 15 residues. This CDR3 is CASSLERQGREKLFF. As DNA, the CDR3 is TGTGCCAGCAGCTTAGAAAGGCAGGGGAGAGAAAAACTGTTTTTT.

The chain joins TRBV30 to TRBJ1-1; the match to TRBD1 covers 8 bases. Losses at the gene ends were 1 base for V and 5 bases for J; bases not matched to a gene: 9. The CDR3 extends over 15 amino acids. Germline CDR1 and CDR2: GTSNPN and SVGIG (reference sequence). The CDR3 nucleotides are TGTGCCTGGAGTGACCCAGGACAGGGTGAAACTGAAGCTTTCTTT. Protein product: CAWSDPGQGETEAFF.

This chain connects TRBV18 to TRBJ1-1, with D maybe TRBD1 (6 bases). The CDR3 extends over 15 amino acids. Trimming shortened V by 5 bases and J by 1 base, and 14 bases separated the two germline ends. Per the germline V gene, CDR1 is KGHSH and CDR2 is LQKENI. The CDR3 DNA is TGTGCCAGCTCAATTATTACAGGGCAGAACACTGAAGCTTTCTTT. It encodes CASSIITGQNTEAFF. Together with reference TRBV18 and TRBJ1-1, the CDR3 gives the full variable domain: NAGVMQNPRHLVRRRGQEARLRCSPMKGHSHVYWYRQLPEEGLKFMVYLQKENIIDESGMPKERFSAEFPKEGPSILRIQQVVRGDSAAYFCASSIITGQNTEAFFGQGTRLTVV.

This chain links TRBV12-3 or TRBV12-4 with TRBJ2-7; D unresolved. The CDR3 sequence is 11 residues long. Trimming pared 4 bases from V and 2 bases from J, leaving 3 bases between. The CDR3 region is CASSSTYEQYF. Written as DNA, the CDR3 is TGTGCCAGCAGTTCAACCTACGAGCAGTACTTC.

The chain couples TRBV7-6 to TRBJ2-7; TRBD2 matches at 14 bases. CDR3 length equals 15 residues. Germline V gene data show CDR1 as SGHVS and CDR2 as FNYEAQ. The junction had 9 bases not matched to a gene; V was cut back by 5 bases and J by 9 bases. CDR3 sequence reads: CASSEGLAGVSVQYF. CDR3 sequence (DNA): TGTGCCAGCAGCGAGGGACTAGCGGGAGTTTCTGTGCAGTACTTC. The full variable domain, with the rest looked up from reference TRBV7-6 and TRBJ2-7, is GAGVSQSPRYKVTKRGQDVALRCDPISGHVSLYWYRQALGQGPEFLTYFNYEAQQDKSGLPNDRFSAERPEGSISTLTIQRTEQRDSAMYRCASSEGLAGVSVQYFGPGTRLTVT.

The chain recombines TRBV13 with TRBJ2-2; 7 nucleotides match TRBD2. With V trimmed by 5 bases and J by 0 bases, 6 bases remained unmatched. Germline V CDR1 and CDR2: PRHDT, FYEKMQ (reference sequence). The CDR3 is 16 amino acids. CDR3 bases: TGTGCCAGCAGCGCTTACGGGAGGACGAACACCGGGGAGCTGTTTTTT. Translated, it gives CASSAYGRTNTGELFF.

The chain combines TRBV12-3 or TRBV12-4 with TRBJ1-2; D is perhaps TRBD1 (6 bases). The CDR3 is 13 amino acids. V was cut by 6 bases and J by 8 bases, with 16 bases left in between. Here the CDR3 reads CASRAGEGTGYTF. CDR3 sequence (DNA): TGTGCCAGCAGAGCAGGGGAAGGGACGGGCTACACCTTC.

V and J are TRBV7-9 and TRBJ1-2, with 9 bases that match TRBD1. This CDR3 comprises 15 residues. The germline gives CDR1 SEHNR, CDR2 FQNEAQ (reference sequence). V shed 5 bases, J shed 4 bases, and the junction held 8 bases outside the gene matches. The CDR3 DNA is TGTGCCAGCAGCGCCTTAGGGACAGGGAGCTATGGCTACACCTTC. It encodes CASSALGTGSYGYTF.

The rearrangement uses TRBV12-3 or TRBV12-4 and TRBJ1-1, with 8 bases that match TRBD1. V was pared by 9 bases and J by 0 bases, with 3 bases of the junction left unmatched. This CDR3 is built from 13 residues. The CDR3 loop reads CASSGGMNTEAFF. CDR3 bases: TGTGCCAGTTCAGGGGGCATGAACACTGAAGCTTTCTTT.

The rearrangement links TRBV19 to TRBJ2-3; 11 bases are shared with TRBD1. Germline V lookup: CDR1 LNHDA, CDR2 SQIVND (reference sequence). J was trimmed by 2 bases and V by 6 bases; bases with no gene match: 4. CDR3 size: 15 residues. The CDR3 is CASRMGQGDTDTQYF. The DNA for the CDR3 is TGTGCCAGTAGAATGGGACAGGGGGACACAGATACGCAGTATTTT.